The present entry profiles one T cell receptor beta chain with its context. Germline lookup yields CDR1 MNHEY and CDR2 SVGAGI. The CDR3 spans 13 residues. Trimming pared 5 bases from V and 8 bases from J, leaving 15 bases between. This record comes from a study of blood T cell repertoires in COVID-19. Across the whole study: The cDNA or gDNA used as material had been derived from T cells, B-cell-depleted T cells, or PBMCs.

Study processing details: Reference gene primer amplification gave estimated nucleated cell counts. Generated by immunoSEQ multiplex PCR, the TCRdb table keeps only in-frame clones and is missing some. That table gives V, J and clone size, and the DNA gave D and trimming. The sample has approximately 200,000 clones; 88% are singletons. Sequenced input: peripheral blood. This TCR derives from a man aged 70-80 years with acute or convalescent COVID-19. The gene calls are TRBV6-5 and TRBJ1-2, with D possibly being TRBD1 (6 bases). The CDR3 DNA reads TGTGCCAGCAGTATACAGGGTTATGGCGGCTACACCTTC. Its translation is CASSIQGYGGYTF.